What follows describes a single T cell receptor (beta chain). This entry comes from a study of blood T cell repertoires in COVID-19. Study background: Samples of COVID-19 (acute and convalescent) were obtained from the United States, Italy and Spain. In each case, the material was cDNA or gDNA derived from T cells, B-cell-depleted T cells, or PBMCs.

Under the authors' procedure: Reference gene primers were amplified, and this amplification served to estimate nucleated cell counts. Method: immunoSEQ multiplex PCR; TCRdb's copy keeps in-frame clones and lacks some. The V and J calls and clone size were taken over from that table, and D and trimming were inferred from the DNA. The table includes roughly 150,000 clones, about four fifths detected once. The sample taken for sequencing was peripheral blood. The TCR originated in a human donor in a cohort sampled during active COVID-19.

Here the CDR3 reads CASSLEQGISNQPQHF. CDR3 in DNA: TGTGCCAGCAGCTTAGAACAGGGGATTAGCAATCAGCCCCAGCATTTT. This chain connects TRBV7-2 to TRBJ1-5; 7 bases fit TRBD1. CDR1 is SGHTA and CDR2 is FQGNSA in the germline V gene. The CDR3 loop spans 16 amino acids. J gave up 0 bases and V 1 base, and 3 bases lay outside the gene matches.